Listed here are 31 T cell receptor beta chains from one sample, sequenced in a study of control samples from healthy donors and cancer patients. Clones were read by immunoSEQ multiplex PCR, and TCRdb kept only the in-frame ones, dropping some. The profile shows 130,000 or so clones, 70% to 90% of them singletons. Sequenced input: blood. The receptor set was obtained from a man aged 50-59 years in good health.

V is TRBV21-1 and J is TRBJ2-2; no DNA check was done on the table's D call, TRBD1. TRBV21-1 is labeled a pseudogene. The CDR3 covers 21 residues. The CDR3: CASSFYQPGQGDWANTGELFF. The CDR3 DNA sequence: TGTGCCAGCAGCTTCTACCAACCGGGACAGGGTGACTGGGCGAACACCGGGGAGCTGTTTTTT.

The chain uses TRBV7-3 and TRBJ1-6, with 10 bases matching TRBD1. V was clipped by 1 base and J by 9 bases; unmatched bases: 6. The CDR3 is 16 amino acids. Germline lookup yields CDR1 SGHTA and CDR2 FQGTGA. This CDR3 is CASSLMGQGWGSPLHF. The CDR3 bases are TGTGCCAGCAGCTTAATGGGACAGGGGTGGGGTTCACCCCTCCACTTT.

This clone occurred once. The chain has TRBV7-8 and TRBJ1-6; 7 bases fit TRBD1. CDR1 and CDR2 from the germline V gene are SGHVS and FQNEAQ. The CDR3 contains 16 residues. With 0 bases clipped from V and 10 bases from J, the junction kept 9 bases outside the gene matches. Written as DNA, the CDR3 is TGTGCCAGCAGCTTAGCGTCCAGGGGGTTAGGGTCACCCCTCCACTTT. It encodes CASSLASRGLGSPLHF.

V and J are TRBV6-1 and TRBJ2-7; the D is unclear. V lost 2 bases and J 2 bases, leaving 13 bases between the germline ends. CDR1 MNHNS and CDR2 SASEGT come from the germline V gene. This CDR3 is 15 amino acids long. CDR3 amino acids: CASSEIRTPPYEQYF. CDR3 nucleotide sequence: TGTGCCAGCAGTGAAATCCGAACACCCCCCTACGAGCAGTACTTC.

The rearrangement links TRBV18 to TRBJ2-4; tentative D call: TRBD2 (5 bases). The germline CDR1 and CDR2 sequences are KGHSH and LQKENI. There are 17 residues in the CDR3. Trimming removed 0 bases from V and 1 base from J, with 13 bases in between. This chain's CDR3 is CASSPPGSPGAKNIQYF. CDR3 DNA: TGTGCCAGCTCACCACCGGGGTCCCCGGGGGCCAAAAACATTCAGTACTTC.

The rearrangement uses TRBV7-9 and TRBJ2-3; D unclear. V lost 5 bases and J 4 bases, leaving 4 bases between the germline ends. This CDR3 comprises 11 residues. CDR1 is SEHNR and CDR2 is FQNEAQ in the germline V gene (reference sequence). In DNA, the CDR3 is TGTGCCAGCAGCGAAGCAGATACGCAGTATTTT. Encoded protein: CASSEADTQYF.

J is TRBJ1-2 and V is TRBV30; no clear D. CDR1 is GTSNPN and CDR2 is SVGIG in the germline V gene (reference sequence). The CDR3 covers 13 residues. The V gene lost 1 base and the J gene lost 3 bases, with 9 bases spanning the gap. CDR3 loop: CAWSGKRYYGYTF. CDR3 nucleotide sequence: TGTGCCTGGAGTGGTAAACGGTACTATGGCTACACCTTC.

The chain links TRBV4-1 to TRBJ2-5, with 15 bases matching TRBD2. This CDR3 contains 17 residues. Germline V gives CDR1 MGHRA, CDR2 YSYEKL. With V trimmed by 5 bases and J by 5 bases, 9 bases remained unmatched. CDR3 sequence: CASSSRTSGGAGETQYF. Written as DNA, the CDR3 is TGCGCCAGCAGCTCCCGGACTAGCGGGGGGGCGGGGGAGACCCAGTACTTC.

This clone has just one count. The V and J genes are TRBV6-5 and TRBJ1-3; 8 nucleotides match TRBD1. CDR1 is MNHEY, CDR2 SVGAGI, per germline. V shed 5 bases and J 4 bases; nucleotides not matched to a gene: 7. The CDR3 has 15 residues. The CDR3 loop reads CASSTSWTGGNTIYF. As DNA, the CDR3 is TGTGCCAGCAGTACCTCCTGGACAGGGGGAAACACCATATATTTT.

The chain is built from TRBV28 and TRBJ1-5; no clear D gene. CDR1 and CDR2 from the germline V gene are MDHEN and SYDVKM. The CDR3 is made up of 12 amino acids. V lost 10 bases and J 4 bases, leaving 11 bases between the germline ends. In DNA form, the CDR3 reads TGTGCCATCCGACCGACTAATCAGCCCCAGCATTTT. Translation gives CAIRPTNQPQHF.

A single count supports this clone. The chain links TRBV11-2 to TRBJ2-7, with 9 nucleotides matching TRBD1. Trimming took 5 bases from V and 1 from J; bases not matched to a gene: 0. Germline CDR1 SGHAT, CDR2 FQNNGV. The CDR3 covers 13 residues. The CDR3 sequence is CASSGQGSYEQYF. CDR3 bases: TGTGCCAGCAGCGGACAGGGGTCCTACGAGCAGTACTTC. The variable domain in full, completed from reference TRBV11-2 and TRBJ2-7, reads EAGVAQSPRYKIIEKRQSVAFWCNPISGHATLYWYQQILGQGPKLLIQFQNNGVVDDSQLPKDRFSAERLKGVDSTLKIQPAKLEDSAVYLCASSGQGSYEQYFGPGTRLTVT.

This clone came up once. This rearrangement joins TRBV18 to TRBJ2-5, with D perhaps matching TRBD1 or TRBD2 (5 bases each). Germline assignment: CDR1 KGHSH and CDR2 LQKENI. The V end lost 3 bases, the J end lost 5 bases, and 13 bases lay between the germline ends. The CDR3 loop spans 14 amino acids. Written as DNA, the CDR3 is TGTGCCAGCTCACCGGGGGAAGTAGGTGAGACCCAGTACTTC. Its translation: CASSPGEVGETQYF.

The gene calls are TRBV5-5 and TRBJ1-1; D not certain. There are 16 residues in the CDR3. Germline CDR1 SGHKS, CDR2 YYEKEE (reference sequence). Deletions cut 1 base from V and 2 bases from J, with 15 bases between. CDR3 DNA: TGTGCCAGCAGCTTGAGTCGGGGATCTTTCAACACTGAAGCTTTCTTT. Its translation: CASSLSRGSFNTEAFF.

V gene TRBV10-1 combines with J gene TRBJ2-3, with D unclear. This CDR3 region has 14 residues. The V end was cut by 0 bases, the J end by 6 bases, with 10 bases between. Germline CDR1 and CDR2: WNHNN and SYGVQD (reference sequence). CDR3 protein: CASSESDPGDTQYF. CDR3 in DNA: TGCGCCAGCAGTGAGTCGGACCCTGGGGATACGCAGTATTTT.

The gene calls are TRBV12-3 or TRBV12-4 and TRBJ1-5; D not resolved. The CDR3 is made up of 13 amino acids. Trimming cost V 7 bases and J 2 bases, with 9 bases left between them. The CDR3 DNA reads as TGTGCCAGCAACGGGGTGGGCAATCAGCCCCAGCATTTT. As protein: CASNGVGNQPQHF.

This clone was counted once. V usage is TRBV7-3 and J usage is TRBJ2-2; 7 bases are a match to TRBD1. Losses at the gene ends were 2 bases for V and 5 bases for J; bases not matched to a gene: 2. Looked up from germline, CDR1 is SGHTA and CDR2 is FQGTGA. The CDR3 loop spans 14 amino acids. In nucleotides, the CDR3 is TGTGCCAGCAGCTTACAACAGGGGACCGGGGAGCTGTTTTTT. Translating it yields CASSLQQGTGELFF.

V is TRBV7-2 and J is TRBJ2-7; D gene ambiguous. The CDR3 has 14 amino acids. From germline, CDR1 is SGHTA and CDR2 FQGNSA. Deletions cut 4 bases from V and 1 base from J, with 11 bases between. The CDR3 sequence: CASSSQGFSYEQYF. In DNA, the CDR3 is TGTGCCAGCAGCTCTCAAGGGTTTTCCTACGAGCAGTACTTC.

This clone was recorded a few times. The rearrangement joins TRBV4-1 to TRBJ1-1; D is undetermined. Trimming shortened V by 0 bases and J by 1 base, and 3 bases separated the two germline ends. The germline V gene encodes CDR1 MGHRA and CDR2 YSYEKL. This CDR3 is 13 amino acids long. The chain's CDR3 is CASSQERNTEAFF. CDR3 nucleotides: TGCGCCAGCAGCCAAGAAAGGAACACTGAAGCTTTCTTT.

The chain carries TRBV20-1 and TRBJ2-1; 7 bases align to TRBD2. Germline values: CDR1 DFQATT, CDR2 SNEGSKA (reference sequence). CDR3 size: 15 residues. V lost 3 bases and J lost 13; bases outside the gene matches: 18. The CDR3 region has the DNA TGCAGTGCTAGTCCTCCTCCGACCTCGGCGGGGGACCAGTTCTTC. Amino acid sequence: CSASPPPTSAGDQFF.

V and J are TRBV15 and TRBJ1-2; D uncertain. The germline V and J ends were trimmed by 1 base and 2 bases, with 8 bases remaining between them. The CDR3 has 14 amino acids. Germline V gene sequence: CDR1 LNHNV, CDR2 YYDKDF (reference sequence). The CDR3 loop is CATSRALQNYGYTF. CDR3 nucleotide sequence: TGTGCCACCAGCAGAGCGTTACAAAACTATGGCTACACCTTC.

This rearrangement joins TRBV5-4 to TRBJ2-3, with a tentative D call TRBD1 (6 bases). Trimming took off 4 bases at V and 3 bases at J, with 18 bases between the two ends. The CDR3 extends over 16 amino acids. CDR1 and CDR2 (germline): SGHNT, YYREEE (reference sequence). The CDR3 DNA follows: TGTGCCAGCAGCCGGCAGGGGCCTACCCAAACAGATACGCAGTATTTT. Its translation: CASSRQGPTQTDTQYF. The full variable domain, its missing parts supplied by reference TRBV5-4 and TRBJ2-3, is ETGVTQSPTHLIKTRGQQVTLRCSSQSGHNTVSWYQQALGQGPQFIFQYYREEENGRGNFPPRFSGLQFPNYSSELNVNALELDDSALYLCASSRQGPTQTDTQYFGPGTRLTVL.

The chain carries TRBV4-2 and TRBJ2-5, with 7 bases matching TRBD2. The germline gives CDR1 LGHNA, CDR2 YNFKEQ. The CDR3 is made up of 18 amino acids. Losses at the gene ends were 0 bases for V and 6 bases for J; bases not matched to a gene: 16. The CDR3 DNA reads TGTGCCAGCAGCCAAGATCTTCCCGGGGCGACTAGCCCGAAGACCCAGTACTTC. Its translation is CASSQDLPGATSPKTQYF.

CDR3 DNA sequence: TGCGCCAGCAGCTTGTTAGCGGGGATCACAGATACGCAGTATTTT. Its protein is CASSLLAGITDTQYF. V usage is TRBV5-1 and J usage is TRBJ2-3, with TRBD2 identical over 8 bases. The CDR3 loop spans 15 amino acids. Germline V lookup: CDR1 SGHRS, CDR2 YFSETQ. Losses at the gene ends were 1 base for V and 2 bases for J; bases not matched to a gene: 3. The complete variable domain, with remaining parts taken from reference TRBV5-1 and TRBJ2-3, reads KAGVTQTPRYLIKTRGQQVTLSCSPISGHRSVSWYQQTPGQGLQFLFEYFSETQRNKGNFPGRFSGRQFSNSRSEMNVSTLELGDSALYLCASSLLAGITDTQYFGPGTRLTVL.

This clone has only a few counts. The chain combines TRBV30 with TRBJ1-3, with unresolved D. V lost 5 bases and J 0 bases, leaving 8 bases between the germline ends. Germline values: CDR1 GTSNPN, CDR2 SVGIG (reference sequence). The CDR3 sequence is 13 residues long. In DNA form, the CDR3 reads TGTGCCTGGGCCCGCACCTCTGGAAACACCATATATTTT. Amino acids: CAWARTSGNTIYF.

The rearrangement links TRBV5-1 to TRBJ1-1; 7 bases match TRBD1. The V segment lost 3 bases and the J segment 2 bases; nucleotides outside the gene matches: 7. Germline assignment: CDR1 SGHRS and CDR2 YFSETQ. The length of the CDR3 is 15 residues. CDR3 coding DNA: TGCGCCAGCAGCTCCCGGACAGGAAGAAACACTGAAGCTTTCTTT. It translates to CASSSRTGRNTEAFF. The complete variable domain, with remaining parts taken from reference TRBV5-1 and TRBJ1-1, reads KAGVTQTPRYLIKTRGQQVTLSCSPISGHRSVSWYQQTPGQGLQFLFEYFSETQRNKGNFPGRFSGRQFSNSRSEMNVSTLELGDSALYLCASSSRTGRNTEAFFGQGTRLTVV.

The chain joins TRBV4-2 to TRBJ2-1, with 8 bases lining up with TRBD2. Germline trimming cut 4 bases from V and 12 bases from J; bases unmatched to any gene: 8. The CDR3 is made up of 13 amino acids. From germline, CDR1 is LGHNA and CDR2 YNFKEQ. CDR3 in amino acids: CASSLRTSFGQFF. CDR3 DNA sequence: TGTGCCAGCAGCCTCCGGACTAGCTTTGGGCAGTTCTTC.

This rearrangement joins TRBV7-2 to TRBJ2-1, with 14 bases fitting TRBD2. J was trimmed by 8 bases and V by 4 bases; bases with no gene match: 4. Germline CDR1 reads SGHTA; CDR2 reads FQGNSA. The CDR3 sequence is 15 residues long. The CDR3 reads CASSSRLAGGHEQFF. CDR3 nucleotides: TGTGCCAGCAGCTCGAGACTAGCGGGGGGGCATGAGCAGTTCTTC. The entire variable domain, with the rest obtained from reference TRBV7-2 and TRBJ2-1, is as follows: GAGVSQSPSNKVTEKGKDVELRCDPISGHTALYWYRQSLGQGLEFLIYFQGNSAPDKSGLPSDRFSAERTGGSVSTLTIQRTQQEDSAVYLCASSSRLAGGHEQFFGPGTRLTVL.

This chain joins TRBV12-3 or TRBV12-4 and TRBJ2-2; D is uncertain. The CDR3 sequence is 13 residues long. The ends were cut back, 2 bases at V and 2 bases at J, with 3 bases in the middle. The DNA of the CDR3 is TGTGCCAGCAGTTTAAGTAACACCGGGGAGCTGTTTTTT. The encoded protein is CASSLSNTGELFF.

Comments on this clone: A junction boundary mismatches the germline segment, possibly from a read error. The chain is built from TRBV5-4 and TRBJ2-1, with D possibly matching TRBD1 (6 bases). Germline V lookup: CDR1 SGHNT, CDR2 YYREEE (reference sequence). The CDR3 has 16 amino acids. CDR3 sequence reads: CAGSLRTGSSYNEQFF. As DNA, the CDR3 is TGTGCCGGCAGCCTGAGAACAGGGAGCTCCTACAATGAGCAGTTCTTC.

The chain combines TRBV6-5 with TRBJ1-5; the D is unclear. The ends were cut back, 8 bases at V and 6 bases at J, with 17 bases in the middle. Germline CDR1 reads MNHEY; CDR2 reads SVGAGI. The CDR3 contains 14 residues. CDR3 in DNA: TGTGCCAGCCTCACCGCGGGGATGAGTCAGCCCCAGCATTTT. It yields the protein CASLTAGMSQPQHF.

V and J are TRBV29-1 and TRBJ2-3; tentative D call: TRBD2 (7 bases). Germline V gene data show CDR1 as SQVTM and CDR2 as ANQGSEA. The CDR3 has 14 amino acids. V was cut by 4 bases and J by 2 bases, with 13 bases left in between. Written as DNA, the CDR3 is TGCAGCGTTGGAGGGGGGGTATCCACAGATACGCAGTATTTT. Protein: CSVGGGVSTDTQYF.